The T cell receptor beta chain under discussion was sequenced for a study of T cell changes during pregnancy in multiple sclerosis. Here immunoSEQ multiplex PCR was the method, and the copy in TCRdb shows in-frame clones only, minus some. The table lists 65,000 to 75,000 clones, approximately 91% of them singletons. With 3 bases clipped from V and 2 bases from J, the junction kept 4 bases outside the gene matches. The CDR3 loop spans 15 amino acids. Per the germline V gene, CDR1 is SGHNT and CDR2 is YYREEE (reference sequence). The clonotype comes from a female donor with multiple sclerosis, enrolled in a pregnancy study. J is TRBJ2-1 and V is TRBV5-4, with 8 nucleotides matching TRBD2. Sequenced here: peripheral blood, sampled in the second trimester of pregnancy. DNA for the CDR3: TGTGCCAGCAGCTGGGCGGGGGGTACCTACAATGAGCAGTTCTTC. It translates to CASSWAGGTYNEQFF.